Detailed here is one T cell receptor (beta chain). These data are taken from a study of blood T cell repertoires in COVID-19. On the study more broadly: Researchers got acute and convalescent COVID-19 samples from the United States, Italy and Spain. The analysed material was cDNA or gDNA that came from T cells, B-cell-depleted T cells, or PBMCs.

V was clipped by 8 bases and J by 6 bases, with 14 bases between them. This CDR3 has 13 residues. Germline V CDR1 and CDR2: LGHDT, YNNKEL (reference sequence). In the original processing: Amplification of reference gene primers was used by the study to estimate nucleated cell counts. Sequencing used immunoSEQ multiplex PCR; TCRdb keeps in-frame clones, though not all of them. V and J calls and clone size are given by that table; D and trimming were obtained from the DNA. The table lists 390,000 or so clones, roughly 86% of them singletons. The sequenced sample consisted of peripheral blood. This chain links TRBV3-1 (or the pseudogene TRBV3-2) with TRBJ1-5; tentatively, D is TRBD1 (6 bases). The receptor was isolated from a woman in her twenties or thirties with COVID-19, enrolled during active disease. For the CDR3, the DNA is TGTGCCAGCGGGCAGGGGAGGGTTCAGCCCCAGCATTTT. Protein sequence: CASGQGRVQPQHF.